One sample yielded the 20 T cell receptor beta chains listed below, sequenced in a study of T-cell reconstitution after alpha-beta-depleted transplantation in children. TCRbeta library construction was performed incorporating unique molecular identifiers. TCRdb re-called the PCR reads through MiXCR, storing one row per CDR3 protein. The sample has around 78,000 distinct CDR3 sequences, about 14% seen once. Specimen: PBMCs, mostly from graft donor cells, collected 180 days after TCRalphabeta/CD19-depleted stem cell transplant. These receptors all come from a male patient aged 2 to 10 who had a stem cell transplant for acute lymphoblastic leukemia, so the T cells may come from the graft donor.

V gene TRBV27 combines with J gene TRBJ2-3, with unresolved D. Germline CDR1 and CDR2: MNHEY and SMNVEV (reference sequence). Trimming left V 5 bases short and J 2 bases short, with 5 bases between. CDR3 size: 12 residues. CDR3 in DNA: TGTGCCAGCAGTCTCGACACAGATACGCAGTATTTT. Amino acids: CASSLDTDTQYF.

V is TRBV7-9 and J is TRBJ2-3; tentatively, D is TRBD2 (5 bases). V lost 5 bases to trimming and J lost 1 base, with 7 bases between them. The length of the CDR3 is 13 residues. CDR1 and CDR2 (germline): SEHNR, FQNEAQ (reference sequence). CDR3 in amino acids: CASSQAGTDTQYF. In DNA form, the CDR3 reads TGTGCCAGCAGCCAAGCGGGCACAGATACGCAGTATTTT.

V usage is TRBV4-3 and J usage is TRBJ2-5; D is perhaps TRBD1 (5 bases). In germline, CDR1 is LGHNA, CDR2 YSLEER. The V and J ends lost 2 bases and 4 bases respectively, with 8 bases between them. This CDR3 region has 13 residues. The CDR3 reads CASSQYRRETQYF. The CDR3 DNA reads TGCGCCAGCAGCCAATACAGGAGAGAGACCCAGTACTTC.

In its sample, this clonotype was seen once. A much larger clone lies a single base off, so this may be a read error. Here the CDR3 DNA reads TGTGCCAGCAGCGCAGATCGGCGGGGCTACGAGCAGTACTTC. Encoded protein: CASSADRRGYEQYF. This chain connects TRBV9 to TRBJ2-7; tentative D call: TRBD2 (6 bases). Germline V gene data show CDR1 as SGDLS and CDR2 as YYNGEE. The CDR3 is made up of 14 amino acids. The V end was cut by 3 bases, the J end by 3 bases, with 13 bases between.

The table lists this clonotype with a few counts. The gene calls are TRBV19 and TRBJ2-3; no clear D. The CDR3 covers 11 residues. Per germline, CDR1 LNHDA and CDR2 SQIVND (reference sequence). The germline V and J ends were trimmed by 3 bases and 9 bases, with 7 bases remaining between them. The CDR3 loop is CASSMSRTQYF. CDR3 DNA sequence: TGTGCCAGTAGTATGAGTCGGACGCAGTATTTT.

This rearrangement joins TRBV12-3 or TRBV12-4 to TRBJ1-3, with 8 bases matching TRBD1. The V segment lost 6 bases and the J segment 4 bases; nucleotides outside the gene matches: 11. The CDR3 covers 16 residues. CDR3 nucleotide sequence: TGTGCCAGCAGCCAAAGAGACAGGGGAACGGGAAACACCATATATTTT. Protein sequence: CASSQRDRGTGNTIYF.

The rearrangement links TRBV15 to TRBJ2-4, with 10 bases that match TRBD2. The CDR3 totals 19 residues. In germline, CDR1 is LNHNV, CDR2 YYDKDF (reference sequence). Trimming cost V 0 bases and J 1 base; bases outside gene matches: 9. The DNA of the CDR3 is TGTGCCACCAGCAGAGATCGAAGGTTTAGCGGGGGGGCCAAAAACATTCAGTACTTC. Translated: CATSRDRRFSGGAKNIQYF. The full variable domain, completed using reference TRBV15 and TRBJ2-4, is DAMVIQNPRYQVTQFGKPVTLSCSQTLNHNVMYWYQQKSSQAPKLLFHYYDKDFNNEADTPDNFQSRRPNTSFCFLDIRSPGLGDTAMYLCATSRDRRFSGGAKNIQYFGAGTRLSVL.

This clonotype was observed a handful of times. V gene TRBV20-1 combines with J gene TRBJ1-3; D is undetermined. The CDR3 is 13 residues long. Trimming cost V 3 bases and J 2 bases, with 8 bases left between them. From germline, CDR1 is DFQATT and CDR2 SNEGSKA (reference sequence). CDR3 sequence: CSASVGAGNTIYF. CDR3 nucleotides: TGCAGTGCTAGTGTGGGCGCTGGAAACACCATATATTTT.

In this sample, this clonotype turned up a few times. The chain joins TRBV29-1 to TRBJ1-4; D call uncertain. V was trimmed by 2 bases and J by 5 bases, leaving 9 bases between them. The CDR3 covers 13 residues. CDR1 is SQVTM and CDR2 is ANQGSEA in the germline V gene. CDR3 amino acids: CSVEQNENEKLFF. The DNA of the CDR3 is TGCAGCGTTGAACAGAATGAGAATGAAAAACTGTTTTTT.

V usage is TRBV10-3 and J usage is TRBJ1-1, with D uncertain. Trimming shortened V by 6 bases and J by 8 bases, and 10 bases separated the two germline ends. The CDR3 totals 11 residues. The germline CDR1 and CDR2 sequences are ENHRY and SYGVKD. CDR3 residues: CAIRLEGEAFF. Written as DNA, the CDR3 is TGTGCCATCAGACTAGAGGGAGAAGCTTTCTTT.

This clonotype was detected only a few times. The chain is built from TRBV20-1 and TRBJ2-1; a weak D match, TRBD2 (6 bases). The CDR3 consists of 18 residues. Germline values: CDR1 DFQATT, CDR2 SNEGSKA (reference sequence). V lost 0 bases and J 4 bases, leaving 22 bases between the germline ends. CDR3 sequence reads: CSARESRESTSPYNEQFF. CDR3 sequence (DNA): TGCAGTGCTAGAGAGTCCCGGGAGAGTACTTCCCCTTACAATGAGCAGTTCTTC.

This clonotype came up a few times. The V call is TRBV7-6, the J call TRBJ1-1; TRBD1 agrees at 7 bases. From germline, CDR1 is SGHVS and CDR2 FNYEAQ. The V and J ends lost 3 bases and 2 bases, in that order; junction bases with no gene match: 6. The CDR3 extends over 15 amino acids. This chain's CDR3 is CASSFRTGHNTEAFF. The CDR3 region has the DNA TGTGCCAGCAGCTTTCGGACAGGCCACAACACTGAAGCTTTCTTT.

This clonotype was seen more than once but under ten times. The chain combines TRBV4-3 with TRBJ2-4, with 8 bases lining up with TRBD1. The CDR3 runs 16 residues. CDR1 is LGHNA and CDR2 is YSLEER in the germline V gene. V shed 2 bases and J 4 bases; nucleotides not matched to a gene: 7. The CDR3 protein is CASSQWGGQGKNIQYF. In DNA, the CDR3 is TGCGCCAGCAGCCAATGGGGCGGACAGGGAAAAAACATTCAGTACTTC.

This clonotype is categorized as medium-sized. V and J are TRBV27 and TRBJ1-2; TRBD1 is a possible D gene (5 bases). The CDR3 consists of 15 residues. V shed 2 bases and J shed 4 bases, with 14 bases lying between them. The V gene's germline CDR1 is MNHEY and CDR2 SMNVEV (reference sequence). The CDR3 loop is CASSLLRQGSYGYTF. CDR3 DNA sequence: TGTGCCAGCAGTTTACTTCGCCAGGGTTCCTATGGCTACACCTTC.

The chain uses TRBV7-6 and TRBJ2-5, with D unclear. The CDR3 totals 13 residues. The germline V gene encodes CDR1 SGHVS and CDR2 FNYEAQ. V was trimmed by 3 bases and J by 1 base, leaving 6 bases between them. The DNA for the CDR3 is TGTGCCAGCAGCTTTTGGGGCCAAGAGACCCAGTACTTC. This gives the protein CASSFWGQETQYF.

V is TRBV4-2 and J is TRBJ2-1, with TRBD2 as a possible D gene (6 bases). Trimming stripped 4 bases from V and 5 bases from J, with 15 bases between. The CDR3 has 15 residues. Germline V gene lookup returns CDR1 LGHNA and CDR2 YNFKEQ. CDR3 residues: CASSPRRGKDNEQFF. CDR3 nucleotide sequence: TGTGCCAGCAGCCCCAGGAGGGGAAAGGACAATGAGCAGTTCTTC.

The chain has TRBV20-1 and TRBJ2-7; D is ambiguous. This CDR3 is built from 13 residues. Germline V gene lookup returns CDR1 DFQATT and CDR2 SNEGSKA (reference sequence). Trimming removed 0 bases from V and 2 bases from J, with 8 bases in between. The CDR3 sequence: CSARERTTYEQYF. DNA of the CDR3: TGCAGTGCTAGAGAAAGGACCACCTACGAGCAGTACTTC.

This clonotype was detected a few times. This sequence joins TRBV12-3 or TRBV12-4 and TRBJ1-4; 8 bases agree with TRBD1. J lost 0 bases, V lost 0 bases, and 3 bases had no gene match. CDR3 length: 17 residues. The CDR3 spells CASSLADRGTTNEKLFF. In DNA, the CDR3 is TGTGCCAGCAGTTTAGCCGACAGGGGTACAACTAATGAAAAACTGTTTTTT.

The rearrangement uses TRBV5-1 and TRBJ1-2; D gene ambiguous. The ends were cut back, 0 bases at V and 4 bases at J, with 10 bases in the middle. Germline loops: CDR1 SGHRS, CDR2 YFSETQ. The CDR3 sequence is 14 residues long. The CDR3: CASSLEGWGYGYTF. The DNA of the CDR3 is TGCGCCAGCAGCTTGGAGGGTTGGGGCTATGGCTACACCTTC.

This clonotype was picked up a small number of times. This chain uses TRBV7-8 with TRBJ1-5, with 10 bases identical to TRBD1. CDR1 SGHVS and CDR2 FQNEAQ come from the germline V gene. The J segment lost 10 bases and the V segment lost 5 bases, leaving 11 bases of the junction unmatched. The CDR3 is made up of 15 amino acids. CDR3: CASSPYGQGGTPQHF. CDR3 bases: TGTGCCAGCAGCCCTTATGGACAGGGGGGGACACCCCAGCATTTT.